The clone carrying this TCR beta chain was counted ten times or more. Its antigen is still unknown. Together with a sample-barcoded 5' primer, a J-beta primer mix was included in a second PCR lasting roughly 6 to 12 cycles. TCRdb fed the 5' RACE reads into MiXCR, producing one record per CDR3 protein. The profile shows 1.5 million to 2 million distinct CDR3 sequences, about two fifths of them singletons. The data were obtained in a study of blood T cells in healthy people across ages. A minimum of 6 micrograms of total RNA was extracted per sample. The CDR3 length is 15 residues. Germline CDR1 SGHRS, CDR2 YFSETQ. V was cut by 0 bases and J by 6 bases, with 13 bases left in between. General study findings and limits: Higher diversity, along with more naive CD4+ cells, distinguished long-lived donors from aged donors. Unknown CMV status may confound age-related changes in expanded clones.

This receptor was obtained from a human donor in good health. Sequenced material: blood. This chain joins TRBV5-1 and TRBJ2-4; the D is unclear. The DNA of the CDR3 is TGCGCCAGCAGCTTGGATGGCACACGTGGAAACATTCAGTACTTC. It specifies CASSLDGTRGNIQYF.